The 28 T cell receptor beta chains given below trace back to one sample, sequenced in a study of beta chain features in type 1 diabetes (dated by TCRdb to 2017 to 2018). The research as a whole found: A moderate but significant shortening of TCRB CDR3 length was observed in type 1 diabetes patients in all four CD4+ subsets.

These TCRs are of unknown antigen specificity. The receptor library was made with the immunoSEQ multiplex PCR assay. The entire amount of isolated RNA was reverse transcribed using the High Capacity cDNA Reverse Transcription Kit, so the sequenced TCRB transcripts were expressed ones. TCRdb carries this immuneACCESS record with in-frame sequences only. Its versions omit some clonotypes, under half of them owing to an unresolved V gene in the studies checked, with the rest unexplained. This sample holds some 360,000 clones; over 8.5% were observed only once. The ten largest account for approximately 0.6% of the sample. The specimen sequenced was central memory CD4+ T cells from blood. The receptors come from a young man with type 1 diabetes.

This sequence joins TRBV6-6 and TRBJ1-1, with a weak D call TRBD1 (5 bases). CDR1 MNHNY and CDR2 SVGAGI come from the germline V gene (reference sequence). Trimming stripped 7 bases from V and 0 bases from J, with 12 bases between. This CDR3 comprises 14 residues. CDR3 sequence (DNA): TGTGCCAGCAACCCCGACAGATTGAACACTGAAGCTTTCTTT. Protein: CASNPDRLNTEAFF.

In this sample, this clone turned up many times. This chain joins TRBV30 and TRBJ1-5, with D unresolved. The CDR3 has 13 residues. The germline V gene has CDR1 GTSNPN and CDR2 SVGIG (reference sequence). V dropped 2 bases and J dropped 4 bases, with 9 bases sitting between them. This CDR3 reads CAWSRMGNQPQHF. For the CDR3, the DNA is TGTGCCTGGAGTAGGATGGGGAATCAGCCCCAGCATTTT.

This clone was seen only a few times. At the DNA level, this CDR3 is encoded by other sequences in the same sample as well. The V call is TRBV2, the J call TRBJ2-3; TRBD1 matches 7 bases. CDR3 size: 15 residues. Losses at the gene ends were 6 bases for V and 0 bases for J; bases not matched to a gene: 6. Germline V CDR1 and CDR2: SNHLY, FYNNEI. The CDR3 DNA reads as TGTGCCAGCAGCCAACAGGGGTCGAGCACAGATACGCAGTATTTT. Its translation: CASSQQGSSTDTQYF.

With respect to this clone: One junction end does not reproduce the germline sequence, and a read error may be involved. J is TRBJ2-7 and V is TRBV6-1; perhaps TRBD2 as D (6 bases). Germline V gene data show CDR1 as MNHNS and CDR2 as SASEGT. The CDR3 loop spans 13 amino acids. The CDR3 reads CASSEGGAEGPHF. The CDR3 coding sequence is TGTGCCAGCAGTGAAGGAGGAGCGGAGGGCCCCCACTTC.

This clone was seen only a few times. The rearrangement joins TRBV29-1 to TRBJ2-5, with D maybe TRBD1 (6 bases). The CDR3 is 13 residues long. Trimming cost V 4 bases and J 7 bases, with 16 bases left between them. CDR1 SQVTM and CDR2 ANQGSEA come from the germline V gene. The CDR3 loop reads CSVVWYQGGTQYF. The DNA of the CDR3 is TGCAGCGTTGTGTGGTATCAAGGGGGGACCCAGTACTTC.

The J gene is TRBJ2-7, the V gene TRBV5-1; tentative D call: TRBD1 (5 bases). Germline-derived CDR1 and CDR2 are SGHRS and YFSETQ. The length of the CDR3 is 12 residues. V gave up 4 bases and J gave up 6 bases, with 11 bases separating them. Written as DNA, the CDR3 is TGCGCCAGCAGCCCCCAGGGCCGCGAGCAGTACTTC. Protein product: CASSPQGREQYF.

The V and J genes are TRBV29-1 and TRBJ2-5; 11 bases agree with TRBD1. The J call may not be correct, given that the DNA end is closer to TRBJ2-7. CDR3 length: 13 residues. Germline CDR1 is SQVTM and CDR2 is ANQGSEA. The CDR3 nucleotides are TGCAGCGCCACGGGGACAGGGGGCTACGAGCAGTACTTC. This gives the protein CSATGTGGYEQYF.

This clone has just a few counts. V and J are TRBV6-6 and TRBJ1-5; D is undetermined. Germline V gene sequence: CDR1 MNHNY, CDR2 SVGAGI (reference sequence). Trimming cost V 0 bases and J 4 bases, with 7 bases left between them. The CDR3 contains 14 residues. The CDR3 loop reads CASSYSPQNQPQHF. For the CDR3, the DNA is TGTGCCAGCAGTTACTCGCCACAGAATCAGCCCCAGCATTTT.

This clone was counted a few times. V is TRBV5-1 and J is TRBJ2-5, with unresolved D. V was clipped by 4 bases and J by 0 bases, with 16 bases between them. The length of the CDR3 is 16 residues. Germline V gene lookup returns CDR1 SGHRS and CDR2 YFSETQ. In DNA, the CDR3 is TGCGCCAGCAGCACGACTGTCACCAGCTACCAAGAGACCCAGTACTTC. The encoded protein is CASSTTVTSYQETQYF.

The sample holds a few counts of this clone. The V and J genes are TRBV4-1 and TRBJ2-7, with no clear D. Germline values: CDR1 MGHRA, CDR2 YSYEKL. V lost 0 bases, J lost 2 bases, and 2 bases lay in between. This CDR3 is 12 amino acids long. CDR3 protein: CASSQEAYEQYF. As DNA, the CDR3 is TGCGCCAGCAGCCAAGAGGCCTACGAGCAGTACTTC.

In its sample, this clone was seen a few times. The chain couples TRBV11-2 to TRBJ2-7; 7 bases line up with TRBD1. J lost 0 bases, V lost 5 bases, and 7 bases had no gene match. The CDR3 covers 15 residues. Germline CDR1 SGHAT, CDR2 FQNNGV. The CDR3 here is CASSARQGTSYEQYF. CDR3 nucleotides: TGTGCCAGCAGCGCACGACAGGGAACCTCCTACGAGCAGTACTTC.

This chain connects TRBV4-2 to TRBJ2-5; D is unclear. V lost 5 bases and J lost 9, with 19 bases in between. Germline lookup yields CDR1 LGHNA and CDR2 YNFKEQ. The CDR3 has 14 residues. The CDR3 is CASSLGHNVIAQYF. The CDR3 DNA is TGTGCCAGCAGCTTAGGCCATAACGTGATAGCCCAGTACTTC.

This clone was detected ten times or more. The chain couples TRBV7-8 to TRBJ2-1; D is possibly TRBD2 (5 bases). Deletions cut 2 bases from V and 2 bases from J, with 10 bases between. Germline lookup yields CDR1 SGHVS and CDR2 FQNEAQ. This CDR3 has 15 residues. The CDR3 region is CASSLSGSAYNEQFF. For the CDR3, the DNA is TGTGCCAGCAGCTTATCGGGGAGCGCCTACAATGAGCAGTTCTTC.

This clone was observed a few times. This chain joins TRBV27 and TRBJ2-7, with D tentatively TRBD2 (5 bases). Germline values: CDR1 MNHEY, CDR2 SMNVEV (reference sequence). The CDR3 is 13 residues long. Trimming stripped 5 bases from V and 2 bases from J, with 10 bases between. The CDR3 sequence: CASSGGNTYEQYF. The CDR3 DNA reads TGTGCCAGCAGTGGAGGTAATACCTACGAGCAGTACTTC.

This clone came up a few times. The V gene is TRBV6-6, the J gene TRBJ1-1, with D unclear. The V end lost 6 bases, the J end lost 3 bases, and 8 bases lay between the germline ends. This CDR3 has 12 residues. Germline CDR1 reads MNHNY; CDR2 reads SVGAGI (reference sequence). This CDR3 is CASRGTDTEAFF. The DNA of the CDR3 is TGTGCCAGCAGAGGAACGGACACTGAAGCTTTCTTT.

V gene TRBV15 combines with J gene TRBJ1-1; D is possibly TRBD1 (5 bases). Per germline, CDR1 LNHNV and CDR2 YYDKDF (reference sequence). The CDR3 is made up of 14 amino acids. Trimming pared 2 bases from V and 3 bases from J, leaving 10 bases between. CDR3 in amino acids: CATSRNQGDTEAFF. The CDR3 bases are TGTGCCACCAGCAGAAACCAGGGAGACACTGAAGCTTTCTTT.

This clone was seen a handful of times. This chain uses TRBV29-1 with TRBJ2-7; no definite D call. V gave up 4 bases and J gave up 4 bases, with 14 bases separating them. The CDR3 runs 13 residues. CDR1 is SQVTM, CDR2 ANQGSEA, per germline. CDR3 amino acids: CSVVRPLTYEQYF. The CDR3 DNA reads TGCAGCGTTGTACGTCCCCTTACTTACGAGCAGTACTTC.

Many counts were recorded for this clone. The chain carries TRBV29-1 and TRBJ2-3, with 8 bases aligning to TRBD1. The V segment lost 3 bases and the J segment 7 bases; nucleotides outside the gene matches: 3. Looked up from germline, CDR1 is SQVTM and CDR2 is ANQGSEA. CDR3 length equals 12 residues. CDR3 coding DNA: TGCAGCGTTGACACAGGGGGGAATACGCAGTATTTT. Translating gives CSVDTGGNTQYF.

This clone has at least ten counts. This chain uses TRBV19 with TRBJ2-1, with TRBD1 identical over 10 bases. CDR3 size: 15 residues. The V and J ends lost 5 bases and 5 bases, in that order; junction bases with no gene match: 6. The germline CDR1 and CDR2 sequences are LNHDA and SQIVND (reference sequence). Here the CDR3 DNA reads TGTGCCAGTAGTCGGGGACAGGGGCCAAACAATGAGCAGTTCTTC. It encodes CASSRGQGPNNEQFF.

This clone was detected only a few times. V gene TRBV5-1 combines with J gene TRBJ2-6, with D possibly being TRBD1 (6 bases). CDR3 length: 18 amino acids. Per the germline V gene, CDR1 is SGHRS and CDR2 is YFSETQ. V was pared by 4 bases and J by 0 bases, with 17 bases between. CDR3 DNA sequence: TGCGCCAGCAGCGCCGACACGGGACATAGCTCTGGGGCCAACGTCCTGACTTTC. It encodes CASSADTGHSSGANVLTF.

This clone has at least ten counts. The chain's CDR3 is CASRESSGPSYEQYF. The CDR3 DNA follows: TGTGCCAGCAGAGAGTCTAGCGGGCCCTCCTACGAGCAGTACTTC. The chain couples TRBV7-9 to TRBJ2-7; the match to TRBD2 covers 8 bases. CDR1 and CDR2 (germline): SEHNR, FQNEAQ (reference sequence). The V segment lost 6 bases and the J segment 0 bases; nucleotides outside the gene matches: 7. CDR3 length: 15 residues.

This clone was seen a few times. The gene calls are TRBV28 and TRBJ1-2; no clear D gene. Germline CDR1 is MDHEN and CDR2 is SYDVKM. The CDR3 has 13 residues. V was shortened by 8 bases and J by 0 bases, with 10 bases between the two germline ends. CDR3 residues: CASRVGPNYGYTF. DNA of the CDR3: TGTGCCAGCCGGGTAGGGCCTAACTATGGCTACACCTTC.

The rearrangement uses TRBV7-9 and TRBJ2-3, with D uncertain. Per the germline V gene, CDR1 is SEHNR and CDR2 is FQNEAQ (reference sequence). Trimming took 4 bases from V and 2 from J, leaving 13 bases between them. The CDR3 runs 15 residues. The CDR3 sequence: CASSSRTVPTDTQYF. In nucleotides, the CDR3 is TGTGCCAGCAGCTCAAGGACGGTGCCCACAGATACGCAGTATTTT.

This chain links TRBV5-1 with TRBJ2-5; 9 nucleotides line up with TRBD2. CDR1 is SGHRS and CDR2 is YFSETQ in the germline V gene. Trimming took 3 bases from V and 4 from J; bases not matched to a gene: 7. The CDR3 extends over 15 amino acids. DNA for the CDR3: TGCGCCAGCAGCTCTAGCGGGACCGGCGGAGAGACCCAGTACTTC. Protein sequence: CASSSSGTGGETQYF.

This clone was seen more than once but under ten times. J is TRBJ2-1 and V is TRBV5-1; the D is unclear. Germline CDR1 and CDR2: SGHRS and YFSETQ. This CDR3 region has 14 residues. Trimming pared 4 bases from V and 8 bases from J, leaving 16 bases between. The CDR3 region is CASSPSSVIDEQFF. The CDR3 DNA sequence: TGCGCCAGCAGCCCAAGCAGCGTGATCGATGAGCAGTTCTTC.

Points on this clone: Other DNA variants within this sample encode the same CDR3. CDR3 sequence (DNA): TGTGCCAGCAGCTTAGCCGGGACAGGGGGCGGCTACACCTTC. It yields the protein CASSLAGTGGGYTF. V and J are TRBV7-2 and TRBJ1-2; 12 bases agree with TRBD1. J gave up 8 bases and V 0 bases, and 1 base lay outside the gene matches. The CDR3 is 14 amino acids. Germline values: CDR1 SGHTA, CDR2 FQGNSA.

Concerning this clone: One junction end disagrees with the germline gene, perhaps due to a read error. The chain has TRBV6-1 and TRBJ2-7, with D possibly matching TRBD1 (5 bases). Germline assignment: CDR1 MNHNS and CDR2 SASEGT. The CDR3 has 15 amino acids. The CDR3 is CAISEPPGNSYEQYF. In DNA form, the CDR3 reads TGTGCCATCAGTGAGCCACCAGGGAACTCCTACGAGCAGTACTTC.

This clone was counted a few times. This chain connects TRBV9 to TRBJ2-3; D gene unclear. This CDR3 region has 14 residues. V was clipped by 0 bases and J by 2 bases, with 7 bases between them. Germline V gene data show CDR1 as SGDLS and CDR2 as YYNGEE. Here the CDR3 reads CASSVEPNTDTQYF. In DNA form, the CDR3 reads TGTGCCAGCAGCGTAGAACCCAACACAGATACGCAGTATTTT.